The next 14 T cell receptor beta chains were all read from a single sample in a study of tumor and adjacent non-tumor tissue in lung cancer. No cell sorting was done before RNA was extracted from the tissue. Three rounds of nested PCR, following a modified ARM-PCR protocol, produced the TCRbeta library. MiXCR was run by TCRdb on the multiplex PCR reads, yielding one entry per CDR3 protein. The data contain under 150,000 distinct CDR3 sequences, around 65% of them seen just once; the ten biggest clones take up about 18%. The sample was lung tumor tissue. Receptors originate from a man aged 55 to 70 with small cell lung cancer.

The chain joins TRBV21-1 to TRBJ2-7; the table's D call TRBD2 went unverified against the DNA. TRBV21-1 is classified as a pseudogene. This CDR3 spans 17 amino acids. CDR3 sequence reads: CASSPVPGLACGNEQYF. CDR3 bases: TGTGCCAGCAGCCCAGTCCCGGGACTAGCGTGTGGGAACGAGCAGTACTTC.

The count of this clonotype is one. A read error may be the cause here, since a much bigger clone is one base away. The V gene is TRBV20-1, the J gene TRBJ2-1; TRBD2 matches 10 bases. This CDR3 spans 14 amino acids. CDR1 is DFQATT and CDR2 is SNEGSKA in the germline V gene (reference sequence). J was trimmed by 9 bases and V by 4 bases; bases with no gene match: 9. CDR3 DNA: TGCAGTGCTACAGCTCTAGCGGGAGTGGGTGAGCAGTTCTTC. It yields the protein CSATALAGVGEQFF.

This clonotype showed up just a few times. The V and J genes are TRBV29-1 and TRBJ2-5; 8 bases align to TRBD1. Germline CDR1 SQVTM, CDR2 ANQGSEA. V dropped 4 bases and J dropped 4; count of bases not matched to a gene: 8. This CDR3 spans 14 amino acids. CDR3 sequence (DNA): TGCAGCGTTGGTCTGGACAGGGCGTCAGAGACCCAGTACTTC. It codes for CSVGLDRASETQYF.

This chain joins TRBV9 and TRBJ2-2; D gene ambiguous. The germline gives CDR1 SGDLS, CDR2 YYNGEE. V was trimmed by 4 bases and J by 4 bases, leaving 8 bases between them. The CDR3 has 13 amino acids. CDR3 in DNA: TGTGCCAGCAGCCCGATGGGCACCGGGGAGCTGTTTTTT. Protein: CASSPMGTGELFF.

In the case of this clonotype: The junction and the germline gene differ at one end; a read error may be behind it. The chain has TRBV11-1 and TRBJ2-6; D is perhaps TRBD2 (6 bases). Germline CDR1 SGHAT, CDR2 FQDESV (reference sequence). The CDR3 spans 16 residues. CDR3 DNA: TGTGCCGGCAGCCCCGGACTACTCTCTGGGGCCAACGTCCTGACTTTC. Protein: CAGSPGLLSGANVLTF.

About this clonotype itself: At one of its ends the junction is not consistent with the germline gene, which may arise from a read error. J is TRBJ2-3 and V is TRBV6-5, with 9 bases matching TRBD1. From germline, CDR1 is MNHEY and CDR2 SVGAGI. This CDR3 region has 14 residues. The chain's CDR3 is CASRRTGGTGTQYF. As DNA, the CDR3 is TGTGCCAGCAGACGAACAGGGGGCACAGGTACGCAGTATTTT.

The genes are TRBV11-2 and TRBJ2-1, with TRBD2 matching over 7 bases. J was trimmed by 6 bases and V by 1 base; bases with no gene match: 6. The CDR3 sequence is 15 residues long. CDR1 is SGHAT, CDR2 FQNNGV, per germline. CDR3 sequence: CASSLAWSSGNEQFF. The CDR3 DNA sequence: TGTGCCAGCAGCTTAGCGTGGTCTAGCGGCAATGAGCAGTTCTTC.

Worth noting for this clonotype: This may arise from a read error, as a much more abundant clone is one base away. The genes are TRBV6-5 and TRBJ2-5; perhaps D is TRBD1 or TRBD2 (5 bases each). The CDR3 has 14 residues. Germline CDR1 MNHEY, CDR2 SVGAGI. V dropped 8 bases and J dropped 5 bases, with 18 bases sitting between them. CDR3 in DNA: TGTGCCAGCTGGCGACAGCTAGCCGGGGAGACCCAGTACTTC. Its protein is CASWRQLAGETQYF.

As for this clonotype: The junction does not match germline at one end; this may be a read error. V is TRBV11-2 and J is TRBJ2-1, with D perhaps being TRBD1 or TRBD2 (5 bases each). Per the germline V gene, CDR1 is SGHAT and CDR2 is FQNNGV. The CDR3 is 16 amino acids. In nucleotides, the CDR3 is TGTGCCAGCTGCTTAGAGTCGGGGACCTCCTACAATGAGCAGTTCTTC. This gives the protein CASCLESGTSYNEQFF.

The chain couples TRBV5-1 to TRBJ2-3, with 7 bases that match TRBD2. Losses at the gene ends were 4 bases for V and 9 bases for J; bases not matched to a gene: 20. Germline loops: CDR1 SGHRS, CDR2 YFSETQ. This CDR3 comprises 17 residues. The CDR3 reads CASSGGLTGASIDTQYF. The CDR3 DNA reads as TGCGCCAGCAGCGGGGGACTAACGGGAGCCAGCATAGACACGCAGTATTTT.

A word on this clonotype: A much larger clone differs from this one at a single base, so this may be a read error. Likely a read error: the CDR3 ends without its conserved phenylalanine or tryptophan. DNA for the CDR3: TGTGCCAGCAGTTTTCCAGGGGGCACTGAAGCTTTCATT. This codes for CASSFPGGTEAFI. The chain combines TRBV12-3 or TRBV12-4 with TRBJ1-1, with 7 bases matching TRBD1. The CDR3 is 13 residues long. The ends lost 3 bases at V and 4 bases at J; junction bases unmatched: 2.

This clonotype was observed once. This chain connects TRBV7-8 to TRBJ2-6; D gene ambiguous. The CDR3 is 18 amino acids. V was clipped by 5 bases and J by 0 bases, with 17 bases between them. Germline V lookup: CDR1 SGHVS, CDR2 FQNEAQ. The CDR3 DNA reads as TGTGCCAGCAGCCGGAACCTTACTACCAGCTCTGGGGCCAACGTCCTGACTTTC. It codes for CASSRNLTTSSGANVLTF. Supplemented by reference TRBV7-8 and TRBJ2-6, the full variable domain reads GAGVSQSPRYKVAKRGQDVALRCDPISGHVSLFWYQQALGQGPEFLTYFQNEAQLDKSGLPSDRFFAERPEGSVSTLKIQRTQQEDSAVYLCASSRNLTTSSGANVLTFGAGSRLTVL.

In the case of this clonotype: This may stem from a read error, because a much larger clone lies one nucleotide away. This rearrangement joins TRBV7-8 to TRBJ1-1; 9 positions agree with TRBD1. This CDR3 spans 16 amino acids. V gave up 7 bases and J gave up 5 bases; unmatched junction bases: 14. The germline gives CDR1 SGHVS, CDR2 FQNEAQ. Here the CDR3 DNA reads TGTGCCAGCATCCAAAGGGACAGGGAGGATGGAACTGAAGCTTTCTTT. Its translation: CASIQRDREDGTEAFF.

The chain recombines TRBV6-5 with TRBJ1-4, with a possible D match to TRBD1 (5 bases). CDR1 and CDR2 from the germline V gene are MNHEY and SVGAGI. V was shortened by 5 bases and J by 1 base, with 17 bases between the two germline ends. CDR3 length equals 17 residues. This CDR3 reads CASSPAGARGTNEKLFF. In nucleotides, the CDR3 is TGTGCCAGCAGTCCTGCCGGGGCTCGAGGAACTAATGAAAAACTGTTTTTT.